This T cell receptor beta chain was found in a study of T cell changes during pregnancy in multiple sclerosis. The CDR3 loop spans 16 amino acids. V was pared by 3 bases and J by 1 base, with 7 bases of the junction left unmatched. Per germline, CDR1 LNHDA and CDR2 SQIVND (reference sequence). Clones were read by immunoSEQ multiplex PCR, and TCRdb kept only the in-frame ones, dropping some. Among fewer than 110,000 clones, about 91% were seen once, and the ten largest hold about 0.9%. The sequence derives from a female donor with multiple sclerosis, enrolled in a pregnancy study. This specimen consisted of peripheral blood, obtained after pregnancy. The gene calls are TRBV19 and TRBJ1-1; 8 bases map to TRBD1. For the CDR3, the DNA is TGTGCCAGTAGTATTATTGACAGGGGCAAGAACACTGAAGCTTTCTTT. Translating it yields CASSIIDRGKNTEAFF.